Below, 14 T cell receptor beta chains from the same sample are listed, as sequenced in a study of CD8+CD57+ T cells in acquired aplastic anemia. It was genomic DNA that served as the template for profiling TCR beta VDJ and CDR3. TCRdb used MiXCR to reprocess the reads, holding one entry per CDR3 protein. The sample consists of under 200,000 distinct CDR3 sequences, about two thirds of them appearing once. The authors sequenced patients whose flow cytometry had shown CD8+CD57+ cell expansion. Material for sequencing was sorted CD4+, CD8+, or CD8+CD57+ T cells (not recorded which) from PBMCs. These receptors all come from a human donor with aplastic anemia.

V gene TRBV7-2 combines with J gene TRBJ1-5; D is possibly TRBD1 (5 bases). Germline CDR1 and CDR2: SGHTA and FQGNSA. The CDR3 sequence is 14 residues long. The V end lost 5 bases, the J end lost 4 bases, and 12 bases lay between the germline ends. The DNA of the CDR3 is TGTGCCAGCAGCCCGGGACGGCCAAATCAGCCCCAGCATTTT. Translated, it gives CASSPGRPNQPQHF.

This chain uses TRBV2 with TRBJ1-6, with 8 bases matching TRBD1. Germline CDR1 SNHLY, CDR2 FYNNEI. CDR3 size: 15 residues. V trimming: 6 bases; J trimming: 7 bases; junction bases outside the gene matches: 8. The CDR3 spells CASRPRRGLNSPLHF. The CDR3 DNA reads TGTGCCAGCAGGCCCCGCAGGGGGCTAAATTCACCCCTCCACTTT.

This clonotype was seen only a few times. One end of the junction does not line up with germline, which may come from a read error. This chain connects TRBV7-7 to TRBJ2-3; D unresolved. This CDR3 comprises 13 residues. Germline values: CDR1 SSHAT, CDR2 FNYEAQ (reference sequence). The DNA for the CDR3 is TGTGCTAGCAGCTTAGCAATCGCAGATACGCAGTATTTT. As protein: CASSLAIADTQYF.

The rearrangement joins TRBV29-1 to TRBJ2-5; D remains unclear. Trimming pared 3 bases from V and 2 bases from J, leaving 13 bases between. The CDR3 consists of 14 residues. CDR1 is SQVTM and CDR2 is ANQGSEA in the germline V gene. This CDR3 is CSVDVRQKQETQYF. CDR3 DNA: TGCAGCGTTGACGTCAGACAAAAGCAAGAGACCCAGTACTTC.

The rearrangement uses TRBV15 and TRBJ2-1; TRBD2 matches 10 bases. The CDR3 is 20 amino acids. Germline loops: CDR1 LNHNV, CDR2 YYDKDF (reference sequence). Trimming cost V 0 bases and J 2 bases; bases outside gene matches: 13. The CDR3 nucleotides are TGTGCCACCAGCAGAGAAGGACTAGCGGAACCCGAGAGCGCCTACAATGAGCAGTTCTTC. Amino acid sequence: CATSREGLAEPESAYNEQFF.

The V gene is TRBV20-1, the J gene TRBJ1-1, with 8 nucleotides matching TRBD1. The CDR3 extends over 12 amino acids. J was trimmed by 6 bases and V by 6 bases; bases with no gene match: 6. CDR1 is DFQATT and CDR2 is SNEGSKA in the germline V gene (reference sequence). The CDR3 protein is CSAWDRKAEAFF. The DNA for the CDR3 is TGCAGTGCCTGGGACAGGAAGGCTGAAGCTTTCTTT.

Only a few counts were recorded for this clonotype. CDR3 sequence: CATSDFGNYGYTF. CDR3 DNA: TGTGCCACCAGTGATTTTGGGAACTATGGCTACACCTTC. This chain connects TRBV24-1 to TRBJ1-2; no clear D gene. CDR3 length: 13 amino acids. V was clipped by 1 base and J by 2 bases, with 4 bases between them. Germline assignment: CDR1 KGHDR and CDR2 SFDVKD.

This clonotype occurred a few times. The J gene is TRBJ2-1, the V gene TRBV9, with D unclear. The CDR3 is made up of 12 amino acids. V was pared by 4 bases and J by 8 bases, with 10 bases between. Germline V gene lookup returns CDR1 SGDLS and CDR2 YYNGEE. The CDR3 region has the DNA TGTGCCAGCAGCTTTCGGACCCATGAGCAGTTCTTC. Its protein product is CASSFRTHEQFF.

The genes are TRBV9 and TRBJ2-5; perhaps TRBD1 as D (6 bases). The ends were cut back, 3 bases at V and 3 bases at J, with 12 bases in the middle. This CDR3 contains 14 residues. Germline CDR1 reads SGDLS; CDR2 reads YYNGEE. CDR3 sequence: CASSDPYREETQYF. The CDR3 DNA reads TGTGCCAGCAGCGACCCTTACAGGGAAGAGACCCAGTACTTC. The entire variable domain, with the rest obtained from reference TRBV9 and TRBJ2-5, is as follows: DSGVTQTPKHLITATGQRVTLRCSPRSGDLSVYWYQQSLDQGLQFLIQYYNGEERAKGNILERFSAQQFPDLHSELNLSSLELGDSALYFCASSDPYREETQYFGPGTRLLVL.

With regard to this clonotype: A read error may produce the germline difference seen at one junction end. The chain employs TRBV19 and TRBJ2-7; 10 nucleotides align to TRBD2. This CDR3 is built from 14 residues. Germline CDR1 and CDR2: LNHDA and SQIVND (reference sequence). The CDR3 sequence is CASSTLAGVVERYF. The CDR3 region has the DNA TGTGCCAGTAGTACCCTAGCGGGAGTTGTCGAGCGGTACTTC.

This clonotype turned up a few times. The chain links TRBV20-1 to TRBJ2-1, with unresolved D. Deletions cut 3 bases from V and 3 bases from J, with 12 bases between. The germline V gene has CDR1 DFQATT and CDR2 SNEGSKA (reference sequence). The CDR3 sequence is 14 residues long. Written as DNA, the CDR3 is TGCAGTGCTAGTCTCCCGGGTCTCTACAATGAGCAGTTCTTC. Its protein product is CSASLPGLYNEQFF.

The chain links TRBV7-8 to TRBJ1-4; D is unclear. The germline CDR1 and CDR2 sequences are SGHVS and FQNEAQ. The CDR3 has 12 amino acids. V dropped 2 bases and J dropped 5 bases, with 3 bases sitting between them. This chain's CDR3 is CASSLSNEKLFF. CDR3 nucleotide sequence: TGTGCCAGCAGCTTATCGAATGAAAAACTGTTTTTT.

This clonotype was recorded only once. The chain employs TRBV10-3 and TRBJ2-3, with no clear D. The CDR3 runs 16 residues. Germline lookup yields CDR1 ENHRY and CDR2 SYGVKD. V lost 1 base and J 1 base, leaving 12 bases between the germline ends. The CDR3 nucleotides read TGTGCCATCAGTGAGTACCTGGCCTCCCGCACAGATACGCAGTATTTT. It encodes CAISEYLASRTDTQYF.

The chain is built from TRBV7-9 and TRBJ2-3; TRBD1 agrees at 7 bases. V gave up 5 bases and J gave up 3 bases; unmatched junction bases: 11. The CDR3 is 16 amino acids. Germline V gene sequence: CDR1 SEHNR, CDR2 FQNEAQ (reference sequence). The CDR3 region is CASSRPRGRLTDTQYF. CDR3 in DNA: TGTGCCAGCAGCCGACCCAGGGGGAGACTTACAGATACGCAGTATTTT.